Reported below is one TCR beta chain. Its antigen is unknown. cDNA libraries for TCR alpha and TCR beta, carrying sample barcodes and UMIs, came from 5'RACE with constant-segment primers. Each CDR3 protein is one row after TCRdb ran MiXCR on the 5' RACE reads. The sample contains about 310,000 distinct CDR3 sequences, approximately 19% of which appear only once. Germline V gene lookup returns CDR1 MDHEN and CDR2 SYDVKM. V lost 4 bases and J 8 bases, leaving 27 bases between the germline ends. The CDR3 sequence is 18 residues long. The data were taken from a study of T-cell memory formation after mild COVID-19. Study in general: Clusters were largely donor specific.

Study-wide results and limits: Day 15 to 85 contracting clones showed balanced CD4/CD8; later expanders leaned CD4+.

The chain joins TRBV28 to TRBJ2-4; tentatively, D is TRBD1 or TRBD2 (5 bases each). Sequencing was carried out using PBMCs or a T cell subset sorted from them (not recorded which). This clonotype originated in a man between 18 and 35 years old who had mild COVID-19 (a few samples of this study predate the infection). Cell type and time point are not known. The CDR3: CASSSSLAPGTLSYIQYF. In DNA, the CDR3 is TGTGCCAGCAGTTCCAGCCTAGCCCCGGGGACCTTGTCCTACATTCAGTACTTC.